This T cell receptor beta chain came from a study of cytomegalovirus exposure and HLA in healthy donors. The PCR contained 60 Vbeta and 13 Jbeta primers. Measured with immunoSEQ multiplex PCR; TCRdb has only the in-frame clones, and not every one. This table holds 150,000 to 180,000 clones, around 79% found once. General observations from the study: The authors later linked a missense DCLRE1C variant to TCR beta V- and J-gene trimming. About 90% or about 30% of the time was how often most TCR beta V segments were productive, according to an earlier analysis.

Trimming left V 5 bases short and J 0 bases short, with 10 bases between. There are 15 residues in the CDR3. Germline V CDR1 and CDR2: LNHDA, SQIVND (reference sequence). Regarding this clone: Antigen specificity is unknown.

Sequencing input: PBMCs. The chain is built from TRBV19 and TRBJ1-4; D may be TRBD1 (6 bases). The sequence was collected from a man aged 25-45 years in good health and CMV-seropositive. CDR3 nucleotide sequence: TGTGCCAGTAGTCTTGGACAGACAACTAATGAAAAACTGTTTTTT. This codes for CASSLGQTTNEKLFF.